Listed here are 15 T cell receptor beta chains from one sample, sequenced in a study of blood T cell repertoires in COVID-19. Sequenced by immunoSEQ multiplex PCR; TCRdb stores in-frame clones only, minus some. The repertoire has tens of thousands of clones, approximately 93% of them found once; the top ten carry approximately 0.95%. Specimen: peripheral blood. The receptors here all came from a male donor with active COVID-19.

A few counts support this clone. The rearrangement uses TRBV7-8 and TRBJ1-1, with D possibly being TRBD1 (5 bases). The V end was cut by 3 bases, the J end by 7 bases, with 12 bases between. Per the germline V gene, CDR1 is SGHVS and CDR2 is FQNEAQ. This CDR3 has 13 amino acids. The CDR3 here is CASSFLLGDEAFF. The CDR3 bases are TGTGCCAGCAGCTTTTTGCTAGGGGATGAAGCTTTCTTT.

J is TRBJ1-3 and V is TRBV9, with unresolved D. Germline V gives CDR1 SGDLS, CDR2 YYNGEE. The CDR3 extends over 13 amino acids. V lost 1 base and J 4 bases, leaving 6 bases between the germline ends. In DNA form, the CDR3 reads TGTGCCAGCAGCGTACATGGCGGAAACACCATATATTTT. As protein: CASSVHGGNTIYF.

V and J are TRBV3-1 (or the pseudogene TRBV3-2) and TRBJ1-4; 7 bases agree with TRBD1. J gave up 8 bases and V 4 bases, and 10 bases lay outside the gene matches. CDR1 and CDR2 from the germline V gene are LGHDT and YNNKEL (reference sequence). CDR3 length equals 15 residues. The CDR3 sequence: CASSRKRGLEEKLFF. As DNA, the CDR3 is TGTGCCAGCAGCCGAAAGAGGGGGCTAGAGGAAAAACTGTTTTTT.

A remark on this clone: One junction end does not reproduce the germline sequence, and a read error may be involved. V and J are TRBV7-7 and TRBJ1-5; TRBD1 matches at 8 bases. Germline loops: CDR1 SSHAT, CDR2 FNYEAQ (reference sequence). The CDR3 contains 15 residues. CDR3 in amino acids: CASSPDREIQQPQHF. The CDR3 DNA reads TGTGCTAGCAGCCCGGACAGGGAGATCCAGCAGCCCCAGCATTTT.

The rearrangement links TRBV4-1 to TRBJ1-2; 7 bases are a match to TRBD1. The CDR3 is 16 amino acids. V was pared by 3 bases and J by 7 bases, with 14 bases of the junction left unmatched. Germline V gene lookup returns CDR1 MGHRA and CDR2 YSYEKL. DNA of the CDR3: TGCGCCAGCAGCCAGGGACAAGGAGGGACAGCTCCTGGCTACACCTTC. It is translated as CASSQGQGGTAPGYTF.

J is TRBJ2-2 and V is TRBV5-1; 7 bases are shared with TRBD2. The CDR3 is 15 residues long. Germline trimming cut 0 bases from V and 4 bases from J; bases unmatched to any gene: 3. The germline gives CDR1 SGHRS, CDR2 YFSETQ. The CDR3 nucleotides read TGCGCCAGCAGCTTGGAATCGGGGGGCACCGGGGAGCTGTTTTTT. This sequence encodes CASSLESGGTGELFF. The full variable domain, in which reference TRBV5-1 and TRBJ2-2 provide the parts outside the CDR3, is KAGVTQTPRYLIKTRGQQVTLSCSPISGHRSVSWYQQTPGQGLQFLFEYFSETQRNKGNFPGRFSGRQFSNSRSEMNVSTLELGDSALYLCASSLESGGTGELFFGEGSRLTVL.

This sequence joins TRBV18 and TRBJ1-1; tentative D call: TRBD1 (6 bases). The germline V gene has CDR1 KGHSH and CDR2 LQKENI. The V end lost 1 base, the J end lost 2 bases, and 11 bases lay between the germline ends. This CDR3 region has 15 residues. CDR3 in DNA: TGTGCCAGCTCACCACGGCAGGGGCCCAACACTGAAGCTTTCTTT. Translating it yields CASSPRQGPNTEAFF.

The V call is TRBV21-1, the J call TRBJ1-2; no DNA check was done on the table's D call, TRBD1. TRBV21-1 is termed a pseudogene. This CDR3 contains 16 residues. The CDR3 DNA sequence: TGTGCCAGCAGCCCAGGGGGGGACAGGGGTTTCTATGGCTACACCTTC. As protein: CASSPGGDRGFYGYTF.

This chain links TRBV6-2 or TRBV6-3 with TRBJ1-5; D possibly corresponds to TRBD1 (6 bases). The CDR3 sequence is 15 residues long. V lost 5 bases and J 6 bases, leaving 17 bases between the germline ends. From germline, CDR1 is MNHEY and CDR2 SVGEGT. Here the CDR3 DNA reads TGTGCCAGCAGTAGACAGGACCCCATACTTCAGCCCCAGCATTTT. This encodes CASSRQDPILQPQHF.

The sample holds one count of this clone. The chain carries TRBV5-1 and TRBJ2-5, with D perhaps TRBD2 (6 bases). V lost 0 bases and J lost 4, with 10 bases in between. This CDR3 spans 14 amino acids. CDR1 and CDR2 (germline): SGHRS, YFSETQ. The CDR3 coding sequence is TGCGCCAGCAGCTTGGAGGACGGGGGAGAGACCCAGTACTTC. It translates to CASSLEDGGETQYF.

The table lists this clone with a count of one. The chain employs TRBV19 and TRBJ1-5; maybe TRBD1 (6 bases). In germline, CDR1 is LNHDA, CDR2 SQIVND (reference sequence). This CDR3 contains 18 residues. The V end lost 7 bases, the J end lost 0 bases, and 22 bases lay between the germline ends. In DNA form, the CDR3 reads TGTGCCAGTACTCAATACCAGTCGGGCAGGGGTAGCAATCAGCCCCAGCATTTT. The encoded protein is CASTQYQSGRGSNQPQHF.

The J gene is TRBJ2-3, the V gene TRBV5-1, with TRBD1 matching 11 bases. Trimming took 5 bases from V and 0 from J; bases not matched to a gene: 14. The CDR3 runs to 19 residues. Looked up from germline, CDR1 is SGHRS and CDR2 is YFSETQ. Here the CDR3 DNA reads TGCGCCAGCAGAAGAAGAGGGACAGGGGGACCATCTAGCACAGATACGCAGTATTTT. Amino acid sequence: CASRRRGTGGPSSTDTQYF.

The rearrangement uses TRBV4-1 and TRBJ1-4; TRBD1 is a possible D gene (6 bases). The V end lost 0 bases, the J end lost 6 bases, and 17 bases lay between the germline ends. CDR1 and CDR2 (germline): MGHRA, YSYEKL. CDR3 length: 17 amino acids. CDR3 amino acids: CASSQDRGGPDDEKLFF. The CDR3 DNA reads TGCGCCAGCAGCCAAGATAGGGGGGGGCCCGACGATGAAAAACTGTTTTTT.

V usage is TRBV4-1 and J usage is TRBJ1-4; D remains ambiguous. The CDR3 is made up of 12 amino acids. V was pared by 3 bases and J by 8 bases, with 7 bases between. Looked up from germline, CDR1 is MGHRA and CDR2 is YSYEKL. The CDR3 sequence: CASSQVLEKLFF. DNA of the CDR3: TGCGCCAGCAGCCAGGTACTAGAAAAACTGTTTTTT.

This chain joins TRBV4-1 and TRBJ1-1; D perhaps matches TRBD1 (6 bases). Trimming pared 10 bases from V and 2 bases from J, leaving 17 bases between. Looked up from germline, CDR1 is MGHRA and CDR2 is YSYEKL. The CDR3 has 14 amino acids. The CDR3, as DNA: TGCGCCACCGGGTTATCCAGGGGCAACACTGAAGCTTTCTTT. Residues: CATGLSRGNTEAFF.